This T cell receptor (beta chain) stems from a study of OX40 agonist ivuxolimab in advanced cancers. Whole-study context: Patients receiving dose escalation had hepatocellular carcinoma, melanoma, renal cell or head and neck cancer. Treatment received earlier with anti-PD-1, anti-PD-L1 or anti-CTLA-4 agents was allowed, and 40% had some.

Generated by immunoSEQ multiplex PCR, the TCRdb table keeps only in-frame clones and is missing some. This table holds roughly 46,000 clones, roughly 85% found once. Systemic immunosuppression or autoimmune disease history was grounds to exclude patients. Trimming took 5 bases from V and 4 from J, leaving 8 bases between them. This CDR3 region has 12 residues. Germline assignment: CDR1 WNHNN and CDR2 SYGVQD (reference sequence). Sample: CD4+ or CD8+ T cells sorted from blood, taken in a trial of the OX40 agonist ivuxolimab. This chain connects TRBV10-1 to TRBJ2-5; D remains unclear. The sequence came from an adult with an advanced solid tumor such as melanoma, head and neck, liver or kidney cancer. The CDR3 nucleotides read TGCGCCAGCAGTCGGAGTGGAGAGACCCAGTACTTC. Translating it yields CASSRSGETQYF.